This T cell receptor beta chain was sequenced in a study of read filtering for tumor transcriptome and immune sequencing. Study-level background: Patients were around 17 male and some 13 female, mean age 65.9 years, range 47 to 80. Revised staging placed 8 or 9 patients in R-ISS I, about 17 in II, six or seven in III.

Study results and limitations: Compared with RNA-seq, IR-seq gave much higher clonotype depth and reliability. This fraction held mixed bone marrow immune cells after CD138-negative sorting.

This clonotype was counted ten times or more. Antigen specificity is unknown. This library used roughly 400 ng RNA and molecular barcoded adaptors spanning alpha/delta and beta/gamma chains. Each CDR3 protein gets one entry after TCRdb re-called the reads with MiXCR. The repertoire has tens of thousands of distinct CDR3 sequences, 20% to 25% of them found once; the top ten carry 17%. The sequencing input was a population of CD138-negative cells sorted from bone marrow. The sequence was collected from a donor aged 40 or over with multiple myeloma.

The CDR3 DNA reads as TGTGCCAGCTCACCTCAGCACACGGGGTCCTCCTACGAGCAGTACTTC. Its protein product is CASSPQHTGSSYEQYF. The chain is built from TRBV18 and TRBJ2-7; maybe TRBD2 (5 bases). Trimming stripped 3 bases from V and 0 bases from J, with 15 bases between. The CDR3 loop spans 16 amino acids. The germline CDR1 and CDR2 sequences are KGHSH and LQKENI.